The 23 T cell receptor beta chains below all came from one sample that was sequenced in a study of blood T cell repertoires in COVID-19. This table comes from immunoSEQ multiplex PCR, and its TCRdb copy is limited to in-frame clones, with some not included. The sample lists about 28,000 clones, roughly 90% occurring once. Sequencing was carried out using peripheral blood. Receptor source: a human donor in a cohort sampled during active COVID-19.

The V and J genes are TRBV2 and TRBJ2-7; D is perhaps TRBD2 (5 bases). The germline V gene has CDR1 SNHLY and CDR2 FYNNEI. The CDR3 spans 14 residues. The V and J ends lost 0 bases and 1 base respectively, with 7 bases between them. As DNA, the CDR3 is TGTGCCAGCAGTGAAGCGCGGAGGTCCTACGAGCAGTACTTC. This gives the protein CASSEARRSYEQYF.

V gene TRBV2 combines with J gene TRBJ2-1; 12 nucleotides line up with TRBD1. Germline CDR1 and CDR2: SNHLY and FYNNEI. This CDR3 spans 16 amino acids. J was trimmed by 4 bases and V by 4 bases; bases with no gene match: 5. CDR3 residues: CASSVGTGGQYNEQFF. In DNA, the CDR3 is TGTGCCAGCAGTGTCGGGACAGGGGGCCAGTACAATGAGCAGTTCTTC.

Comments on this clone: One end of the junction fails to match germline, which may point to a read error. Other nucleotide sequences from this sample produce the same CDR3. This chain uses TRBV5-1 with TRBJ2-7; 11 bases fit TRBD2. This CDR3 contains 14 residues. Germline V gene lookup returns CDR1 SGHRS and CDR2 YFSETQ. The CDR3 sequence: CASSLVTSGEEQYF. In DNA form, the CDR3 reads TGTGCCAGCAGCTTGGTGACTAGCGGGGAAGAGCAGTACTTC.

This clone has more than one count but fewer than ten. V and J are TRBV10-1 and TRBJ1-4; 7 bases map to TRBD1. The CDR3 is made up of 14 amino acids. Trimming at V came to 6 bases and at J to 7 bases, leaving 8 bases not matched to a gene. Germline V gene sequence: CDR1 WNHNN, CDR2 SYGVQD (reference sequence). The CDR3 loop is CASRVDRESEKLFF. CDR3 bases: TGCGCCAGCAGGGTCGACAGGGAGAGTGAAAAACTGTTTTTT.

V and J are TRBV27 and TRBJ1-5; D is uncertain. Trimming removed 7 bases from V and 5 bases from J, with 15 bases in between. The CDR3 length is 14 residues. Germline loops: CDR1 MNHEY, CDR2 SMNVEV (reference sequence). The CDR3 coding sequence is TGTGCCAGCACCGCGGCCGGGAAGGATCAGCCCCAGCATTTT. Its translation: CASTAAGKDQPQHF.

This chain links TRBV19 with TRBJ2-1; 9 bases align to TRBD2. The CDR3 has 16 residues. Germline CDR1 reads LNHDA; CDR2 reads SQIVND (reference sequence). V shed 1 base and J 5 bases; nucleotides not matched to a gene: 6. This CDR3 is CASSIVGSGGNNEQFF. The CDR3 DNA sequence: TGTGCCAGTAGTATAGTCGGTAGCGGGGGTAACAATGAGCAGTTCTTC.

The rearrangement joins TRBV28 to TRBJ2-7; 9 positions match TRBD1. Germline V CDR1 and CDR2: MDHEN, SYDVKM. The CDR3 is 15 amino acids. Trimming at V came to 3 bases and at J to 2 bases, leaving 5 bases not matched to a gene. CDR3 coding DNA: TGTGCCAGCAGTTTGCCAGGGACAGGGCCCTACGAGCAGTACTTC. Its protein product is CASSLPGTGPYEQYF.

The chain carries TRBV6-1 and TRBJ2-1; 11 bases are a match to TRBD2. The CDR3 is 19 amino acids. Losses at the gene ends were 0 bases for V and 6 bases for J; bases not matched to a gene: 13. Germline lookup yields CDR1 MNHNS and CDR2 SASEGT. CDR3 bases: TGTGCCAGCAGTGAAGCTTTACGGATTAGCGGGGGGGCCGGCAATGAGCAGTTCTTC. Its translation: CASSEALRISGGAGNEQFF.

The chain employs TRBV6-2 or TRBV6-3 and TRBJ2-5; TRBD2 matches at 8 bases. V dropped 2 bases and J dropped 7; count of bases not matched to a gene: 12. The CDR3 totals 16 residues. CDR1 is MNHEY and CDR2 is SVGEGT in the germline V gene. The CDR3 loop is CASSYEAGGSVGTQYF. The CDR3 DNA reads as TGTGCCAGCAGTTACGAGGCGGGGGGTTCGGTTGGGACCCAGTACTTC.

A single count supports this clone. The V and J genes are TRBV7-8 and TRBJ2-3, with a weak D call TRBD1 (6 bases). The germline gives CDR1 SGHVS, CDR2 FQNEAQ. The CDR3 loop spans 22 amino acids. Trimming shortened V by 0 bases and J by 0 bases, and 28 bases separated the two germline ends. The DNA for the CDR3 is TGTGCCAGCAGCTTAGCACTTATGCCACCGGGACATCCAAGCGCTAGCACAGATACGCAGTATTTT. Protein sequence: CASSLALMPPGHPSASTDTQYF.

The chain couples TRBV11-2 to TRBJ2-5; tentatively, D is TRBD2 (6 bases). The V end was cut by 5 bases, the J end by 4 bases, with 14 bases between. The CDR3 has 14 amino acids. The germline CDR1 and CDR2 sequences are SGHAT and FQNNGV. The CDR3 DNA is TGTGCCAGCAGCAAACGCGGGGACGGAGAGACCCAGTACTTC. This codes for CASSKRGDGETQYF.

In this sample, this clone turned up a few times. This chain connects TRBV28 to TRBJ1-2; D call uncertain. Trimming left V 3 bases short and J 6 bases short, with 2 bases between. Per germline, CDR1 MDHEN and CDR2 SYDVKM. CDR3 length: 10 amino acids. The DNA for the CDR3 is TGTGCCAGCAGTTTTAATGGCTACACCTTC. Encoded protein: CASSFNGYTF.

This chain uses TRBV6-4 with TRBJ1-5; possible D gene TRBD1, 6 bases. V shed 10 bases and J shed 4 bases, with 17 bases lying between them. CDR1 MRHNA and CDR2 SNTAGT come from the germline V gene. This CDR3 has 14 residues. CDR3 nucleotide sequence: TGTGCCACCTTAGGGGGACACGTGAATCAGCCCCAGCATTTT. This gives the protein CATLGGHVNQPQHF.

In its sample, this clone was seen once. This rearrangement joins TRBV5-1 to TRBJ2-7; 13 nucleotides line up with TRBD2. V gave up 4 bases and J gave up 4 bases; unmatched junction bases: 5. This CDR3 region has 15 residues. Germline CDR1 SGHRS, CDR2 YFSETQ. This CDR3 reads CASSQTSGGAYEQYF. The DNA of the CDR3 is TGCGCCAGCAGCCAAACTAGCGGGGGGGCATACGAGCAGTACTTC.

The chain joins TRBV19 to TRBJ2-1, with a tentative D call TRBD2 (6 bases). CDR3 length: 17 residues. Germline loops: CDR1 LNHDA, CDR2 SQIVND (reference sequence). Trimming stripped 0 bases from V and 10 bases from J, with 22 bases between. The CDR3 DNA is TGTGCCAGTAGTATAGATCTGGGAGGAAGCCTACCGTCCGAGCAGTTCTTC. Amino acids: CASSIDLGGSLPSEQFF.

CDR3 nucleotide sequence: TGTGCCTGGAGTTCCTCGGGGGAAGCCGGTGTCTACACCTTC. It translates to CAWSSSGEAGVYTF. This chain uses TRBV30 with TRBJ1-2; TRBD1 is a possible D gene (5 bases). V dropped 2 bases and J dropped 10 bases, with 20 bases sitting between them. The CDR3 covers 14 residues. Germline V gives CDR1 GTSNPN, CDR2 SVGIG (reference sequence).

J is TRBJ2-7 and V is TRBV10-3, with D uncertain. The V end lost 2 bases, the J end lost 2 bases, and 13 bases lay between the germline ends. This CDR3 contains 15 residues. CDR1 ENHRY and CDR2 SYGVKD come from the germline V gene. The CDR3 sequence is CAISEDRPPTYEQYF. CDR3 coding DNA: TGTGCCATCAGTGAGGATCGCCCCCCTACCTACGAGCAGTACTTC.

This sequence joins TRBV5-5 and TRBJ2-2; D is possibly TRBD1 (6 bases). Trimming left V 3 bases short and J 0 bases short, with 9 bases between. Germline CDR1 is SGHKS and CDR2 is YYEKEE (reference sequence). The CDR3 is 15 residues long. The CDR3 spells CASSWDNANTGELFF. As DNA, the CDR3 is TGTGCCAGCAGCTGGGACAACGCGAACACCGGGGAGCTGTTTTTT.

The CDR3 DNA is TGTGCCAGCAGTCAAGCTACAGTCCCGGCCGAGCAGTACTTC. This translates into CASSQATVPAEQYF. This chain uses TRBV6-2 or TRBV6-3 with TRBJ2-7; D call uncertain. With 5 bases removed from V and 6 bases from J, the gap between germline ends came to 17 bases. This CDR3 is 14 amino acids long. Per germline, CDR1 MNHEY and CDR2 SVGEGT.

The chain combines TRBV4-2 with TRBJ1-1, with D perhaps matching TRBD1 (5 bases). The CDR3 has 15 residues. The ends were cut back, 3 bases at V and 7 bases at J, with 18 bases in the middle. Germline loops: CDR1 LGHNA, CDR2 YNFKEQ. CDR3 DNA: TGTGCCAGCAGCCACGCCCGGGACTTGTCCGTTGAAGCTTTCTTT. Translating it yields CASSHARDLSVEAFF.

CDR3 bases: TGTGCCAGCAGCTTGTGGGGGGAAGATACGCAGTATTTT. As protein: CASSLWGEDTQYF. The J gene is TRBJ2-3, the V gene TRBV5-5; D perhaps matches TRBD2 (6 bases). From germline, CDR1 is SGHKS and CDR2 YYEKEE (reference sequence). The CDR3 runs 13 residues. The V end was cut by 1 base, the J end by 5 bases, with 8 bases between.

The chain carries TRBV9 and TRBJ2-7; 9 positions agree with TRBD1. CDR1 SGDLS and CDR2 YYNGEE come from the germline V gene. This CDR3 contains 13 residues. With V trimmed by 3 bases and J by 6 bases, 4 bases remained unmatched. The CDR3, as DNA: TGTGCCAGCAGCGCTACAGGGGGCGGCGAGCAGTACTTC. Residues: CASSATGGGEQYF.

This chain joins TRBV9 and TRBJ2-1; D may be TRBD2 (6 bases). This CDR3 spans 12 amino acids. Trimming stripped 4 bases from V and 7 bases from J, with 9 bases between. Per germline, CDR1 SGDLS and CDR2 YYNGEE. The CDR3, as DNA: TGTGCCAGCAGCCCGAGCGGGAATGAGCAGTTCTTC. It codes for CASSPSGNEQFF.